This TCR beta chain was retrieved from a study of blood T cells in healthy people across ages (dated by TCRdb to the mid-2010s). The study in broad terms: In model experiments, roughly one uniquely barcoded TCR beta cDNA molecule per two T cells was captured by template switching. The study analyzed two additional independent replicas of 1 million unique cDNA reads from the same blood draw for two donors, one aged 18 to 29 and one aged 80 or older. Donors of different ages were randomly distributed across sequencing lanes to avoid experimental bias. The study measured age-related changes in TCR beta repertoire diversity using deep sequencing normalized with unique cDNA molecular identifiers. Donors were grouped into four age groups: young (average roughly 15 years), middle-aged (under 40), aged (around 60) and long-lived (around 80).

Results and caveats for the whole study, not just this receptor: Conclusive comparison of naive and antigen-experienced compartments was prevented by the profiling of bulk unsorted PBMCs. Compared with the aged group, more naive CD4+ T cells, fewer expanded clones and increased TCR diversity were shown by the long-lived group, suggesting age selection. Observed TCR beta diversity per million T cells fell roughly linearly with age, and a significant reduction was already apparent by age around 40. Total diversity estimates from one million sequenced T cells were considered lower bounds and underestimates. Because the CMV infection status of the donors was unknown, age-related changes in expanded clonotypes may potentially have been confounded. The percentage of naive T cells measured by flow cytometry correlated strongly with observed TCR beta diversity.

The library came from 5' RACE. Sequencer: Illumina HiSeq 2500. A second PCR of roughly 6 to 11 cycles was run with a J-beta primer mix and a sample-barcoded 5' primer. Each TCR beta cDNA molecule received a unique molecular identifier from a template-switch 5' adaptor carrying 12 random nucleotides. Each sample yielded at least 2.5 million CDR3-containing paired-end reads. All of the RNA was converted into first-strand cDNA using the Mint cDNA synthesis kit, with a TRBC-specific oligonucleotide serving as the primer. After uracil-DNA glycosylase treatment, a first 18-cycle PCR used universal primers M1SS and BC2_uni_R on all cDNA. The study's own analysis went as follows. Each sample was normalized by randomly selecting 1 million high-quality reads, each carrying a distinct molecular identifier. Instead of being binned into consensus sequences, reads with shared molecular identifiers were discarded. MiTCR, with a Q25 quality threshold and the strictest error-elimination algorithm, was used for CDR3 identification, clonotype clustering and error correction. A nonparametric unseen species model using Euler transformation provided a lower-bound estimate of total TCR beta diversity. In TCRdb, the public reads were trimmed at Q25 with fastp and aligned with MiXCR, with productive beta chains retained. Rows with one shared CDR3 protein collapse into an entry with the most common genes and DNA. The V and J calls come from TCRdb's annotation, not from the publication. The sample contains about 970,000 distinct CDR3 sequences, roughly 50% of them found a single time. The ten biggest clones cover about 20% of the sample.

There are 16 amino acids in the CDR3, from cysteine to phenylalanine inclusive. The CDR3 DNA has 48 bases and is translated from base 1. In the case of this clonotype: This receptor's antigen is unknown. Per-nucleotide qualities are absent, and no much larger clonotype sits a single base away.

Donors were 35 to 40 systemically healthy Caucasian individuals from Russia aged roughly 6 to 90 years. Each donor gave around 9.9 milliliters of peripheral blood, collected into EDTA-treated Vacutainer tubes. Ficoll-Paque density-gradient centrifugation was used to isolate PBMCs, with at least 6 million per sample. Total RNA was extracted from PBMCs with Trizol reagent, with at least 6 micrograms obtained per sample. Naive CD45RAhigh/CD27high T cell percentages were measured by flow cytometry on a PBMC aliquot from every donor. The V and J segments used are TRBV21-1 and TRBJ2-1; the D call TRBD2 from the table was never checked on the DNA. TRBV21-1 counts as a pseudogene. The sequenced material came from blood. This clonotype originated in a woman aged 60 to 75 in good health. The nucleotide sequence reads as follows: TGTGCCAGCAGCAATCCAGCCCTAACCTCCTACAATGAGCAGTTCTTC. It encodes CASSNPALTSYNEQFF.